The entry that follows covers one T cell receptor beta chain sequence. Ages ranged from about 18 to 89 years, with residence in approximately 23 US areas. These data originate in a study of blood T cell repertoires in COVID-19. At the level of the study: Cohort 3 recovered donors had two negative PCRs, clearance, or symptom resolution. Sources were T cells, B-cell-depleted T cells, or PBMCs; the material itself was cDNA or gDNA.

Profiled with immunoSEQ multiplex PCR; TCRdb holds only in-frame clones, not every one. The table has over 110,000 clones, over 75% seen once. The specimen was PBMCs or T cells enriched from blood (not recorded which). The receptor's source is a man over 45 in a cohort exposed to, infected with or recovered from COVID-19 (not recorded which).

This CDR3 reads CASSDAGGRDYGYTF. CDR3 DNA: TGTGCCAGCAGTGATGCGGGGGGTCGGGACTATGGCTACACCTTC. This sequence joins TRBV6-1 and TRBJ1-2, with D possibly TRBD1 on 5 matching bases. CDR3 length: 15 residues. Germline CDR1 reads MNHNS; CDR2 reads SASEGT. The ends were cut back, 3 bases at V and 3 bases at J, with 14 bases in the middle.